The 17 T cell receptor beta chains listed next were all sequenced from one sample in a study of Ad26.COV2.S vaccination and SARS-CoV-2 variants listed by TCRdb under 2021. The sample's treatment or condition, from its label and the paper: around 19 received Ad26.COV2.S at low or high dose, single or two shots; a few received placebo; per-sample allocation not given. Repertoires of vaccine and placebo recipients were sequenced from samples collected on day 63 after the first injection. The library was obtained by the immunoSEQ multiplex PCR assay. TCRdb mirrors the immuneACCESS table, restricted to in-frame sequences. Some clones are absent from its copies; in checked studies, under half trace to an unresolved V gene, and the reason for the others is unknown. Recorded for this sample are 380,000 or so clones; around 89% of them occurred a single time. The ten largest clones capture roughly 5% of the sample.

The sequenced sample was peripheral blood, obtained in a trial of Ad26.COV2.S vaccine versus placebo. The source is a person aged 18-65 years who received the Ad26.COV2.S COVID-19 vaccine or a placebo.

The chain carries TRBV28 and TRBJ1-1; the D gene is possibly TRBD1 (5 bases). This CDR3 is built from 13 residues. Trimming took 3 bases from V and 8 from J, leaving 13 bases between them. Germline CDR1 and CDR2: MDHEN and SYDVKM. DNA for the CDR3: TGTGCCAGCAGTTTGTGGGGCAGGGCAGAAGCTTTCTTT. It codes for CASSLWGRAEAFF. Full variable domain (missing parts from reference TRBV28 and TRBJ1-1): DVKVTQSSRYLVKRTGEKVFLECVQDMDHENMFWYRQDPGLGLRLIYFSYDVKMKEKGDIPEGYSVSREKKERFSLILESASTNQTSMYLCASSLWGRAEAFFGQGTRLTVV.

As for this clone: The same CDR3 is also encoded by other DNA sequences in this sample. This chain uses TRBV3-1 (or the pseudogene TRBV3-2) with TRBJ2-7, with D unresolved. The germline V and J ends were trimmed by 3 bases and 3 bases, with 6 bases remaining between them. The CDR3 contains 12 residues. Germline loops: CDR1 LGHDT, CDR2 YNNKEL (reference sequence). This CDR3 reads CASSQGGYEQYF. DNA for the CDR3: TGTGCCAGCAGCCAGGGTGGCTACGAGCAGTACTTC.

The genes are TRBV5-6 and TRBJ2-1; a possible D gene is TRBD2 (5 bases). V was pared by 4 bases and J by 5 bases, with 13 bases between. Germline-derived CDR1 and CDR2 are SGHDT and YYEEEE. The CDR3 loop spans 14 amino acids. The CDR3 region has the DNA TGTGCCAGCAGCCCCGAGCGGAGGAACAATGAGCAGTTCTTC. The encoded protein is CASSPERRNNEQFF.

The rearrangement joins TRBV19 to TRBJ2-2, with TRBD1 matching 8 bases. J was trimmed by 7 bases and V by 7 bases; bases with no gene match: 11. This CDR3 contains 15 residues. Per the germline V gene, CDR1 is LNHDA and CDR2 is SQIVND (reference sequence). The CDR3 spells CASTPTGEVVGELFF. Here the CDR3 DNA reads TGTGCCAGTACCCCGACAGGGGAGGTTGTCGGGGAGCTGTTTTTT.

This clone was detected once. The chain recombines TRBV12-3 or TRBV12-4 with TRBJ2-3; no definite D call. The V and J ends lost 4 bases and 7 bases respectively, with 12 bases between them. The CDR3 has 13 amino acids. CDR3 nucleotides: TGTGCCAGCAGTTCTCCGACTCTCCATACGCAGTATTTT. Amino acid sequence: CASSSPTLHTQYF.

V usage is TRBV7-2 and J usage is TRBJ1-1; D not certain. V lost 5 bases and J 1 base, leaving 8 bases between the germline ends. The germline V gene has CDR1 SGHTA and CDR2 FQGNSA. The CDR3 consists of 13 residues. CDR3 sequence (DNA): TGTGCCAGCAGCCTAGGGTCGAACACTGAAGCTTTCTTT. Encoded protein: CASSLGSNTEAFF.

This chain joins TRBV19 and TRBJ1-5; TRBD1 might be the D (5 bases). Between the trimmed V and J ends, which lost 6 bases and 0 bases, there was a span of 12 bases. Germline V gene sequence: CDR1 LNHDA, CDR2 SQIVND (reference sequence). This CDR3 has 15 residues. The DNA of the CDR3 is TGTGCCAGTAGCACACAGGAGTATAGCAATCAGCCCCAGCATTTT. This translates into CASSTQEYSNQPQHF.

This chain links TRBV10-3 with TRBJ2-6; no clear D. V dropped 0 bases and J dropped 0 bases, with 12 bases sitting between them. The germline gives CDR1 ENHRY, CDR2 SYGVKD. The CDR3 spans 18 residues. The CDR3: CAISESPGLSSGANVLTF. For the CDR3, the DNA is TGTGCCATCAGTGAGTCACCAGGTCTAAGCTCTGGGGCCAACGTCCTGACTTTC.

The genes are TRBV3-1 (or the pseudogene TRBV3-2) and TRBJ1-1, with D unclear. The CDR3 is 12 amino acids. From germline, CDR1 is LGHDT and CDR2 YNNKEL (reference sequence). The germline V and J ends were trimmed by 5 bases and 4 bases, with 8 bases remaining between them. DNA of the CDR3: TGTGCCAGCAGCTATGACGGCACTGAAGCTTTCTTT. Amino acids: CASSYDGTEAFF.

Written as DNA, the CDR3 is TGTGCCAGTAGTTACGGCAGAAACTATGGCTACACCTTC. This translates into CASSYGRNYGYTF. The chain employs TRBV19 and TRBJ1-2, with D unresolved. The CDR3 runs to 13 residues. Germline-derived CDR1 and CDR2 are LNHDA and SQIVND (reference sequence). V gave up 5 bases and J gave up 2 bases, with 9 bases separating them.

This sequence joins TRBV6-1 and TRBJ2-1, with 10 bases fitting TRBD2. The CDR3 is 18 residues long. J was trimmed by 6 bases and V by 0 bases; bases with no gene match: 11. Germline CDR1 reads MNHNS; CDR2 reads SASEGT. CDR3 DNA: TGTGCCAGCAGTGAAGCGCAGGTTTTACTAGCGGGGTTCAATGAGCAGTTCTTC. This codes for CASSEAQVLLAGFNEQFF.

The genes are TRBV5-5 and TRBJ1-1, with 7 bases identical to TRBD1. The ends lost 0 bases at V and 3 bases at J; junction bases unmatched: 5. The CDR3 consists of 15 residues. Germline assignment: CDR1 SGHKS and CDR2 YYEKEE (reference sequence). The chain's CDR3 is CASSLAGQAYTEAFF. The CDR3 DNA sequence: TGTGCCAGCAGCTTGGCAGGACAGGCATACACTGAAGCTTTCTTT.

The chain is built from TRBV7-9 and TRBJ1-3, with 7 bases fitting TRBD1. The CDR3 is 15 amino acids. In germline, CDR1 is SEHNR, CDR2 FQNEAQ (reference sequence). Losses at the gene ends were 5 bases for V and 4 bases for J; bases not matched to a gene: 8. CDR3 DNA: TGTGCCAGCAGCCCCCGGACAGGACTCGGAAACACCATATATTTT. Its translation: CASSPRTGLGNTIYF.

V gene TRBV3-1 (or the pseudogene TRBV3-2) combines with J gene TRBJ1-6; D is ambiguous. V was trimmed by 2 bases and J by 9 bases, leaving 14 bases between them. This CDR3 contains 15 residues. Germline CDR1 is LGHDT and CDR2 is YNNKEL (reference sequence). CDR3 nucleotides: TGTGCCAGCAGCCAACATGCTGGAGTCGGTTCACCCCTCCACTTT. Translation: CASSQHAGVGSPLHF.

This clone came up a few times. The V call is TRBV29-1, the J call TRBJ1-1, with D hard to call. V lost 7 bases, J lost 1 base, and 4 bases lay in between. Germline CDR1 reads SQVTM; CDR2 reads ANQGSEA. The CDR3 is made up of 10 amino acids. The CDR3 reads CSGKNTEAFF. The CDR3, as DNA: TGCAGCGGCAAGAACACTGAAGCTTTCTTT.

This clone was detected only once. The chain combines TRBV19 with TRBJ2-7; D is possibly TRBD1 (7 bases). The ends were cut back, 9 bases at V and 2 bases at J, with 35 bases in the middle. This CDR3 contains 20 residues. Per the germline V gene, CDR1 is LNHDA and CDR2 is SQIVND (reference sequence). The CDR3 DNA reads as TGTGCCAGGCCGGGACAGAGGGACTGTGGTGGCTCCCAGATTGCCTACGAGCAGTACTTC. It is translated as CARPGQRDCGGSQIAYEQYF. The entire variable domain, with the rest obtained from reference TRBV19 and TRBJ2-7, is as follows: DGGITQSPKYLFRKEGQNVTLSCEQNLNHDAMYWYRQDPGQGLRLIYYSQIVNDFQKGDIAEGYSVSREKKESFPLTVTSAQKNPTAFYLCARPGQRDCGGSQIAYEQYFGPGTRLTVT.

The chain links TRBV9 to TRBJ2-3, with a weak D call TRBD2 (5 bases). This CDR3 contains 16 residues. Germline CDR1 and CDR2: SGDLS and YYNGEE. Trimming took 0 bases from V and 1 from J, leaving 12 bases between them. The CDR3 spells CASSVGNSERTDTQYF. The CDR3 nucleotides read TGTGCCAGCAGCGTAGGAAATAGCGAACGCACAGATACGCAGTATTTT.